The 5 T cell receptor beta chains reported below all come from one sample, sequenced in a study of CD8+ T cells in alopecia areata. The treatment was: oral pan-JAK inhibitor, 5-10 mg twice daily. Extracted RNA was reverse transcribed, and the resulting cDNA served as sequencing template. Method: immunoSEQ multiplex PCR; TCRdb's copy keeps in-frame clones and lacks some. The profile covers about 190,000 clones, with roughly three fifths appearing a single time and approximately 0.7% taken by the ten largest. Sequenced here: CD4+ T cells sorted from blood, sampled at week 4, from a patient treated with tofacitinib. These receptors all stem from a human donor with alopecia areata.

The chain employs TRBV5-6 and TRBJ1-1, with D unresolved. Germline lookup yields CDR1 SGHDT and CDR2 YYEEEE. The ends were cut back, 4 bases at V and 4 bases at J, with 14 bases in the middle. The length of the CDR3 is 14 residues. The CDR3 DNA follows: TGTGCCAGCAGCGCCGGCCGCTACGGCACTGAAGCTTTCTTT. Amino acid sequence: CASSAGRYGTEAFF.

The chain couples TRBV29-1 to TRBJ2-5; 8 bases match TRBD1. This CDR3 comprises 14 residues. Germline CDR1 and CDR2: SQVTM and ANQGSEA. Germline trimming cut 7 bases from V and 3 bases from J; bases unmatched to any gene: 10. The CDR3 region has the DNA TGCAGCGAGATCGGGACAGGCATAGAAGAGACCCAGTACTTC. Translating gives CSEIGTGIEETQYF.

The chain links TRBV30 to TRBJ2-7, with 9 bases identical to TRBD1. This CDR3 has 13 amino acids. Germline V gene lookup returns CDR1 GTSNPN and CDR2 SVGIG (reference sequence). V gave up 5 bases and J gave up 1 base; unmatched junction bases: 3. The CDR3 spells CAWAGTGSYEQYF. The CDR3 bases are TGTGCCTGGGCCGGGACAGGGTCCTACGAGCAGTACTTC.

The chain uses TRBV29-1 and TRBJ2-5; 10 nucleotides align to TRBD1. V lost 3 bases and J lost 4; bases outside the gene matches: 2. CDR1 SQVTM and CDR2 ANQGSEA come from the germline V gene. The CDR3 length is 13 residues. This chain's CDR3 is CSVEGQGTETQYF. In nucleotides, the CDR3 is TGCAGCGTTGAGGGACAGGGGACAGAGACCCAGTACTTC.

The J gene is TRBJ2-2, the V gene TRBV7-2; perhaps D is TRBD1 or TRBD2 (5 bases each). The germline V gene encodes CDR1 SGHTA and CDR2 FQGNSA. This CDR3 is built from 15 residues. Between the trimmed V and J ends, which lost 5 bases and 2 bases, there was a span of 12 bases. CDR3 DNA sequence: TGTGCCAGCAGCCGACCGGGACCCAACACCGGGGAGCTGTTTTTT. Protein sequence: CASSRPGPNTGELFF.